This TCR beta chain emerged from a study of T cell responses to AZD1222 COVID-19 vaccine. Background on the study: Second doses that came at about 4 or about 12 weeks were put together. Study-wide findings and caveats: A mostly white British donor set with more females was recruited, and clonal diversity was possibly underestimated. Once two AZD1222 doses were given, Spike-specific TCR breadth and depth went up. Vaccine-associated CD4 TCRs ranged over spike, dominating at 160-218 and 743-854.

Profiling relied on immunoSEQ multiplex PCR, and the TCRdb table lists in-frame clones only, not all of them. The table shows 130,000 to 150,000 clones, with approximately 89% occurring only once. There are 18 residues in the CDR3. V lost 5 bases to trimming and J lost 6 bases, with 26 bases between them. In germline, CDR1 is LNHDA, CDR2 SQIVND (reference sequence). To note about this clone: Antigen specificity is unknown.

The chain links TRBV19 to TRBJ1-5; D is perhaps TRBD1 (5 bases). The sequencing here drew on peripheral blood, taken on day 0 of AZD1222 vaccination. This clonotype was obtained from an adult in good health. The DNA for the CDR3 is TGTGCCAGTAGTCCAAGAGCGGCGGGGCAGCTGGCCCTTCAGCCCCAGCATTTT. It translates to CASSPRAAGQLALQPQHF.